The T cell receptor beta chain described here comes from a study of somatic mutations in cytotoxic T cells in rheumatoid arthritis (TCRdb year 2017). Background for the entire study: Before any treatment started and right after they were diagnosed, patients gave peripheral blood samples (roughly 31 ml EDTA). A FACSAria II or Sony SH800 was used to flow-sort some V beta antibody-stained T-cell populations at nearly 100% purity, and TCRB sequencing was also done on sorted V beta1+ cells. To characterize clonality, the study used TCRB deep sequencing while asking whether somatic mutations are carried by expanded CD8+ T-cell clones in newly diagnosed, untreated rheumatoid arthritis. TCRB deep sequencing was performed for more than 50 rheumatoid arthritis patients and roughly 20 healthy controls. Patient and control groups had essentially identical median ages.

CD4+ and CD8+ cells were isolated by positive magnetic bead selection on an AutoMACS, and purity was checked by flow cytometry. Clonal expansions were first screened by flow cytometry with a TCR V beta antibody panel, then characterized by TCRB deep sequencing of sorted CD8+ fractions. Ficoll-Paque PLUS density gradient separation was used to isolate peripheral blood mononuclear cells. DNA was extracted from CD4-enriched, CD8-enriched or PBMC samples with Nucleospin Tissue or Tissue XS kits and quantified with a Qubit 2.0 fluorometer. TCRB CDR3 sequencing used the immunoSEQ assay on genomic DNA. From the authors' description of their analysis: Only a few patient CD8+ clones larger than 1% matched published virus-specific TCRB sequences when compared against them. Nothing other than productive TCRB rearrangements was included in the analyses. Clonality was expressed as a Shannon entropy-based productive clonality index, with each clone defined by a unique TCRB CDR3 sequence. To calculate repertoire overlap between two samples, the template counts of each clone were considered relative to each sample's total templates. A correlation with a Spearman r of more than 0.6 was found between V-gene usage by flow cytometry and V-gene usage by TCRB sequencing. In TCRdb, the immuneACCESS table is reduced to in-frame sequences with V and J assigned. These tables do not hold every clone; where another copy was compared, an unresolved V gene accounts for under half, and the others remain unexplained. Clonal size and the V and J genes are those of that table, whereas D and trimming came from the DNA. Counted in this sample were 10,000 to 11,000 clones; 85% to 95% of them appeared once. Over 11% of the sample goes to the ten largest clones.

Results and caveats for the whole study, not just this receptor: CD8+ clonality increased with age in patients (Spearman r ~ 0.5) but not in healthy controls. CD8+ T-cell clonality in rheumatoid arthritis patients was not significantly different from that in age-matched healthy controls. The largest CD8+ clone made up more than 20% of CD8+ cells in about an eighth of the 65 patients, and blood and synovial fluid shared several identical CD8+ TCRB sequences. The antigen targets of the expanded CD8+ clones were unknown, and absence from virus-specific databases did not rule out viral specificity.

Remarks on this clone: The antigen this receptor binds is unknown. Per-base qualities were not stored, and no clone one base away is much larger.

Sequenced input: CD8+ T cells sorted from blood. The receptor comes from a woman between 18 and 30 years old with rheumatoid arthritis.

The CDR3 amino acid sequence is: CATLNAGSNQPQHF. The bases are TGTGCCACCCTAAATGCGGGAAGCAATCAGCCCCAGCATTTT. The chain joins TRBV28 to TRBJ1-5; the D gene lacks a confident call. The CDR3 measures 14 amino acids from cysteine to phenylalanine. The CDR3 DNA has 42 bases and is translated from base 1. Deletion took 10 bases off V and 1 base off J, with a span of 14 bases between the germline ends. In the germline V gene, CDR1 corresponds to MDHEN and CDR2 to SYDVKM.